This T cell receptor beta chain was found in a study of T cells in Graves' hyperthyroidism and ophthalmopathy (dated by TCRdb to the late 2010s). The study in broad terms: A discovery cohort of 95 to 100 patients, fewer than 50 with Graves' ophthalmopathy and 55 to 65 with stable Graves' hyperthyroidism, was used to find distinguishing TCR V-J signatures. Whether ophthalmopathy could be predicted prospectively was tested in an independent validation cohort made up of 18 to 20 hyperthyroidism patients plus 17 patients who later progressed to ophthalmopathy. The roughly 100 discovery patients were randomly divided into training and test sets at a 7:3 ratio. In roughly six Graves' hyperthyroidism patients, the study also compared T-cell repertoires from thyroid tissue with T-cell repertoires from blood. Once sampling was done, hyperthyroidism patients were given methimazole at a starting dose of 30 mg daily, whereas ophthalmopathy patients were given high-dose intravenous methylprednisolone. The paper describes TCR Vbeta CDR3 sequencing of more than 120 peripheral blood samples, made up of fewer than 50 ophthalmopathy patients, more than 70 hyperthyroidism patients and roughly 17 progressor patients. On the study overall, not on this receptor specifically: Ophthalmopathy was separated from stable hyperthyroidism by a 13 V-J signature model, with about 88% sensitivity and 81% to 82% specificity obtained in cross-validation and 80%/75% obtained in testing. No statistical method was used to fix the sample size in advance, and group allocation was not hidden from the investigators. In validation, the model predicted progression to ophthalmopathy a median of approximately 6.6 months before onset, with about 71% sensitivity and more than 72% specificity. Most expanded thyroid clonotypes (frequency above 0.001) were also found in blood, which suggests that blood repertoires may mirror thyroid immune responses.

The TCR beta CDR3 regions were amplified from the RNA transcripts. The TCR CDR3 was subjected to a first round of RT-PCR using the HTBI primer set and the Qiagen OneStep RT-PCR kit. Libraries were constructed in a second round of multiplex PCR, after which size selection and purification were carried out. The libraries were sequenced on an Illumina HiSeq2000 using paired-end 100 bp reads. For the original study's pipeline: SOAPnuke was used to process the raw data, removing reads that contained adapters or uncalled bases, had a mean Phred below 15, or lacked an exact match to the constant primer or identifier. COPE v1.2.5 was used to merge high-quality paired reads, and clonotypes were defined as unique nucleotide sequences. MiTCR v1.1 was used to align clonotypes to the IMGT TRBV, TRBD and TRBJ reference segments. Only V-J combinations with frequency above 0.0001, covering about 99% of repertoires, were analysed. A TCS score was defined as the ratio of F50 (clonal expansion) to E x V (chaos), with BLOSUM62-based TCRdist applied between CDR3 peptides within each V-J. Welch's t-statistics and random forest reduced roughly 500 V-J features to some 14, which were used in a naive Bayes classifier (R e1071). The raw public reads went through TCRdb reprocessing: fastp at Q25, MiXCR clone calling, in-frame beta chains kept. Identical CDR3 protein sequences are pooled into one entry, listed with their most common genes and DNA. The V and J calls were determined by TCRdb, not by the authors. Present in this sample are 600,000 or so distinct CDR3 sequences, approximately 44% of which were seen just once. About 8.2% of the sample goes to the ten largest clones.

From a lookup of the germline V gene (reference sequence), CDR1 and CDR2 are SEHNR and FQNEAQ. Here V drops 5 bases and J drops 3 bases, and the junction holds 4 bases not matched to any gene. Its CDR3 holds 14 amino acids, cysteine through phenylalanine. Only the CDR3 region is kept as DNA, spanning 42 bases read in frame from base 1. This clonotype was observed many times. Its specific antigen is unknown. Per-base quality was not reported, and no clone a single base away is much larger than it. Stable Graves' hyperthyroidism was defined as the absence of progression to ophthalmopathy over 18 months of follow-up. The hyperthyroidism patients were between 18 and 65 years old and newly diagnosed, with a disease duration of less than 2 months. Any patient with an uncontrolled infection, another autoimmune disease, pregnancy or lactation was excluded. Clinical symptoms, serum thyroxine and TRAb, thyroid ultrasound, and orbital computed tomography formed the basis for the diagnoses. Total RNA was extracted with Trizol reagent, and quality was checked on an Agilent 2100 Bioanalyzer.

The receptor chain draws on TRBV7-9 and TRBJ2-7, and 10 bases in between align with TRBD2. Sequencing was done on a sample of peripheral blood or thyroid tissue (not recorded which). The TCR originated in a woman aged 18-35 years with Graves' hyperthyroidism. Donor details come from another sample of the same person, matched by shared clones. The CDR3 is CASSRTSGHYEQYF. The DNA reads TGTGCCAGCAGCAGGACTAGCGGCCACTACGAGCAGTACTTC.